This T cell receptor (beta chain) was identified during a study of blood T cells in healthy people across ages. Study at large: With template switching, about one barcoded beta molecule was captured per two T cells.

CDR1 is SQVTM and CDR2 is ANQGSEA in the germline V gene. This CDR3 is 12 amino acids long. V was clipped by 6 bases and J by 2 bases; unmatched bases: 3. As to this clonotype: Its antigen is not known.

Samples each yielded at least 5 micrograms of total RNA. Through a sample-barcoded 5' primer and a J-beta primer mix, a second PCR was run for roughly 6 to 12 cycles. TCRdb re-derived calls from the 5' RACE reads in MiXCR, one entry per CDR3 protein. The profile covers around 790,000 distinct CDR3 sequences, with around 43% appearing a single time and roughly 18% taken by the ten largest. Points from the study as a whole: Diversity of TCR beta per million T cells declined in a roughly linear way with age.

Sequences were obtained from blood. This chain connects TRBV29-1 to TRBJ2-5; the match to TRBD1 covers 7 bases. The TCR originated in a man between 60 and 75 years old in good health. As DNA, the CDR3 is TGCAGCGTACGGGGACAGCAAGAGACCCAGTACTTC. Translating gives CSVRGQQETQYF. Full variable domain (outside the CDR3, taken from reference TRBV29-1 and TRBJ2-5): SAVISQKPSRDICQRGTSLTIQCQVDSQVTMMFWYRQQPGQSLTLIATANQGSEATYESGFVIDKFPISRPNLTFSTLTVSNMSPEDSSIYLCSVRGQQETQYFGPGTRLLVL.